These 2 T cell receptor beta chains were all obtained from the same sample, sequenced in a study of T-cell memory formation after mild COVID-19. TCRdb re-derived calls from the 5' RACE reads in MiXCR, one entry per CDR3 protein. Among 580,000 or so distinct CDR3 sequences listed, around a sixth were seen once. Input material: PBMCs or a T cell subset sorted from them (not recorded which). The receptors were gathered from an adult woman who had mild COVID-19 (a few samples of this study predate the infection). Cell type and time point are not known.

This clonotype was detected only a few times. The rearrangement links TRBV5-1 to TRBJ2-3; 9 nucleotides agree with TRBD1. The CDR3 spans 15 residues. Germline assignment: CDR1 SGHRS and CDR2 YFSETQ. Germline trimming cut 4 bases from V and 5 bases from J; bases unmatched to any gene: 8. For the CDR3, the DNA is TGCGCCAGCAGCCGGACAGGGGATACCGTAGATACGCAGTATTTT. Its protein product is CASSRTGDTVDTQYF.

This clonotype showed up just a few times. The chain carries TRBV7-9 and TRBJ2-7; maybe TRBD1 (6 bases). V lost 0 bases to trimming and J lost 2 bases, with 11 bases between them. Germline CDR1 reads SEHNR; CDR2 reads FQNEAQ (reference sequence). This CDR3 region has 15 residues. Here the CDR3 DNA reads TGTGCCAGCAGCTTAGCGGCAGGGGTAGCCTACGAGCAGTACTTC. Amino acid sequence: CASSLAAGVAYEQYF.